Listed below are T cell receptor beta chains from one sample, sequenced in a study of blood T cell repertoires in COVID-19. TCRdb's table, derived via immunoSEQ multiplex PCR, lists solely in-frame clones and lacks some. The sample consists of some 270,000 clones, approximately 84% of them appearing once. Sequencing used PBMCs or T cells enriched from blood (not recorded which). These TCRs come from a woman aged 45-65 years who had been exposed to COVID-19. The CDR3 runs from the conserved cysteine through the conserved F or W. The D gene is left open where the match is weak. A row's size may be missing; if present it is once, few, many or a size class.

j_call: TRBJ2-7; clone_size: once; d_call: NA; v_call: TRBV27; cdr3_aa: CASRARERSHEQYF; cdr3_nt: TGTGCCAGCAGGGCCCGGGAGCGGTCCCACGAGCAGTACTTC
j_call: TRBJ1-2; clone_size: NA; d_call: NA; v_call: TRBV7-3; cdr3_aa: CASSTGRGGYTF; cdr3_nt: TGTGCCAGCAGCACAGGGAGGGGCGGCTACACCTTC
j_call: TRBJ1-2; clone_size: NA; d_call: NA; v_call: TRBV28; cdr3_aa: CASRWGGVYGYTF; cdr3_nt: TGTGCCAGCCGCTGGGGGGGCGTCTATGGCTACACCTTC
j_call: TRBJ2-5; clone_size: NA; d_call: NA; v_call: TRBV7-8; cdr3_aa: CASSLAVSGAPVMNQYF; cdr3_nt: TGTGCCAGCAGCTTAGCGGTGTCAGGGGCCCCGGTAATGAACCAGTACTTC
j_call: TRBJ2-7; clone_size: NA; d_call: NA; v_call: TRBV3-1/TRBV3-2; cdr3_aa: CASSHRTGTPNYEQYF; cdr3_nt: TGTGCCAGCAGCCATAGGACCGGGACACCTAACTACGAGCAGTACTTC
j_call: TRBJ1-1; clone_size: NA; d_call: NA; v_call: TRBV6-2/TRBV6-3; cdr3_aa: CASSSGTDYGGTEAFF; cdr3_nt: TGTGCCAGCAGCAGCGGGACTGATTACGGGGGGACTGAAGCTTTCTTT
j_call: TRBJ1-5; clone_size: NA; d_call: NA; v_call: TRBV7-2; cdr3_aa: CASSFRGGGNQPQHF; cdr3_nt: TGTGCCAGCAGCTTTAGGGGAGGGGGCAATCAGCCCCAGCATTTT
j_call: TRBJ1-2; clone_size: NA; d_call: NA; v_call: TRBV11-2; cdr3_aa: CASSLEGSSYGYTF; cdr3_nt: TGTGCCAGCAGCTTAGAGGGGAGTAGCTATGGCTACACCTTC
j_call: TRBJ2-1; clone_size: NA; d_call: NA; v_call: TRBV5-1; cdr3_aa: CASSILNRDYEQFF; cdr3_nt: TGCGCCAGCAGCATTCTAAACCGGGACTATGAGCAGTTCTTC
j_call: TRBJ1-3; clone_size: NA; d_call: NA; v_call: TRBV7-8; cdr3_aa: CASTPGLRSGNTIYF; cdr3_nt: TGTGCCAGCACGCCGGGACTTCGATCTGGAAACACCATATATTTT
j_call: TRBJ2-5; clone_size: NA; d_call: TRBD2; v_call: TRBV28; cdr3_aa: CASRWAGREETQYF; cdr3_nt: TGTGCCAGCAGATGGGCAGGGAGGGAGGAGACCCAGTACTTC
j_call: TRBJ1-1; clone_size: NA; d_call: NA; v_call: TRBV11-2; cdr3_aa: CASSLDGRGRAFF; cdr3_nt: TGTGCCAGCAGCTTAGATGGCCGGGGGAGAGCTTTCTTT
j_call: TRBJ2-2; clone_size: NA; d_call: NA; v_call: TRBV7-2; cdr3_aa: CASSLRGSTGELFF; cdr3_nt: TGTGCCAGCAGCCTTCGAGGGTCCACCGGGGAGCTGTTTTTT
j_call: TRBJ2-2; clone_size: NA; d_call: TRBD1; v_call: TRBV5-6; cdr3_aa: CASSLVGQGSTGELFF; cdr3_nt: TGTGCCAGCAGCTTGGTGGGACAGGGTAGCACCGGGGAGCTGTTTTTT
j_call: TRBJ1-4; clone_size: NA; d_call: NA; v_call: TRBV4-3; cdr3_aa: CASSQDGPEKLFF; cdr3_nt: TGCGCCAGCAGCCAAGATGGGCCTGAAAAACTGTTTTTT
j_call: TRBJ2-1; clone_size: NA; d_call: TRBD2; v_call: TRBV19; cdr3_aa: CASSPGGIYNEQFF; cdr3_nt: TGTGCCAGCTCCCCGGGGGGGATCTACAATGAGCAGTTCTTC
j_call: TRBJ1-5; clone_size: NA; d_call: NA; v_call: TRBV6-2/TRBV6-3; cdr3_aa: CASSYSSPSLTAQHF; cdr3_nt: TGTGCCAGCAGTTACTCATCTCCATCGCTTACGGCCCAGCATTTT
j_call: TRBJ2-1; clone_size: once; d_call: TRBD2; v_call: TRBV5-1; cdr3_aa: CASSSATSGTPYNEQFF; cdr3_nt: TGCGCCAGCAGCTCTGCGACTAGCGGGACCCCCTACAATGAGCAGTTCTTC
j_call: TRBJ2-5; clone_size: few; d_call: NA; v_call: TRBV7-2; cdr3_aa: CASSFRAGKETQYF; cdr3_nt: TGTGCCAGCAGCTTCCGGGCCGGGAAAGAGACCCAGTACTTC
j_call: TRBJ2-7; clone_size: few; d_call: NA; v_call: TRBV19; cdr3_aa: CASTRKGDSSYEQYF; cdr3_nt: TGTGCCAGTACCCGGAAGGGTGACAGCTCCTACGAGCAGTACTTC
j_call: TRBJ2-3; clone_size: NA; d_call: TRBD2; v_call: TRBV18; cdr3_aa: CASSPAASGLGGSTDTQYF; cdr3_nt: TGTGCCAGCTCACCGGCGGCTAGCGGGTTGGGAGGAAGCACAGATACGCAGTATTTT
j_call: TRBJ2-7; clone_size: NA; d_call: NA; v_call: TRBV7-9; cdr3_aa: CASSVPGHEQYF; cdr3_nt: TGTGCCAGCAGCGTCCCAGGTCACGAGCAGTACTTC
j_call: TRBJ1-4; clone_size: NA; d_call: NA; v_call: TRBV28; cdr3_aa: CASTRDSLSATNEKLFF; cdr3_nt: TGTGCCAGCACTCGAGACAGCTTATCCGCAACTAATGAAAAACTGTTTTTT
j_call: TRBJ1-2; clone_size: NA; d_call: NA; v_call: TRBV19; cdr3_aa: CASSITGLSGYTF; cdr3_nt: TGTGCCAGTAGTATAACAGGGCTGAGTGGCTACACCTTC
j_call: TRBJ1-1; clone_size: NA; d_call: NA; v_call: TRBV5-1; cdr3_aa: CASSVRGTEAFF; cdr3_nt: TGCGCCAGCAGCGTTAGGGGGACTGAAGCTTTCTTT
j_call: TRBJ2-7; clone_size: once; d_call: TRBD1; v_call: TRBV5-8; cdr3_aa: CASSFLQGAQYF; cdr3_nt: TGTGCCAGCAGCTTTTTACAGGGGGCGCAGTACTTC
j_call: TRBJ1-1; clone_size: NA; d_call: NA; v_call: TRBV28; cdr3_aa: CASSPILFPRGTEAFF; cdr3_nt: TGTGCCAGCAGTCCCATACTATTTCCCCGGGGCACTGAAGCTTTCTTT
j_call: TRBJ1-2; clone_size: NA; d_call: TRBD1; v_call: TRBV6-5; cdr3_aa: CASRTGTGAHGYTF; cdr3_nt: TGTGCCAGCAGAACCGGGACAGGGGCCCATGGCTACACCTTC
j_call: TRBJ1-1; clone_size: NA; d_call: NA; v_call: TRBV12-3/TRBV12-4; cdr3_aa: CASRIRGRAEAFF; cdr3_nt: TGTGCCAGCAGGATCAGGGGAAGAGCTGAAGCTTTCTTT
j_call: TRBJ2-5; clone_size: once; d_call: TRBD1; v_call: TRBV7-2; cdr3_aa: CASSFGRQGSEETQYF; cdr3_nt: TGTGCCAGCAGCTTCGGACGACAGGGGTCGGAAGAGACCCAGTACTTC
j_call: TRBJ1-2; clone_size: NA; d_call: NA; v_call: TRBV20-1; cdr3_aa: CSGEVGGGYTF; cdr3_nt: TGCAGTGGGGAGGTTGGTGGCGGCTACACCTTC
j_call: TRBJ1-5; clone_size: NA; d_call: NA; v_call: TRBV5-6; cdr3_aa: CASSRGTASNQPQHF; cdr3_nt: TGTGCCAGCAGCAGGGGGACGGCTAGCAATCAGCCCCAGCATTTT
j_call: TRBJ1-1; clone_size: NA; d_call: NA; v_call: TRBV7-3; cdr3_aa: CASSPLAGNTEAFF; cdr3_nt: TGTGCCAGCAGCCCCCTCGCGGGTAACACTGAAGCTTTCTTT
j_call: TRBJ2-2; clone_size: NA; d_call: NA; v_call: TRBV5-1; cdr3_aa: CASSFKGQDTGELFF; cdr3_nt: TGCGCCAGCAGCTTTAAGGGGCAGGACACCGGGGAGCTGTTTTTT
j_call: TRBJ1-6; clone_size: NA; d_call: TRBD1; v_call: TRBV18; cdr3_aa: CASSPKQGNSPLHF; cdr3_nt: TGTGCCAGCTCACCAAAACAGGGGAACTCACCCCTCCACTTT
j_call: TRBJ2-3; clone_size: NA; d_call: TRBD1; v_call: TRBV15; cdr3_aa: CATSRTGSTDTQYF; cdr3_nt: TGTGCCACCAGCAGGACAGGGAGCACAGATACGCAGTATTTT
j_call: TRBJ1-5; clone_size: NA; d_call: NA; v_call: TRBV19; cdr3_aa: CASSISTGSNQPQHF; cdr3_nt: TGTGCCAGTAGTATAAGTACGGGTAGCAATCAGCCCCAGCATTTT
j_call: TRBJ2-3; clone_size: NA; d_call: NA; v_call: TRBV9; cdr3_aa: CASSPTSDTQYF; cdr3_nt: TGTGCCAGCAGCCCTACGAGCGATACGCAGTATTTT
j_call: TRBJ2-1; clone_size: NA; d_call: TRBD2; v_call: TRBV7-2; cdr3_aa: CASSLDRWGGNEQFF; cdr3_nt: TGTGCCAGCAGCTTAGACAGGTGGGGGGGCAATGAGCAGTTCTTC
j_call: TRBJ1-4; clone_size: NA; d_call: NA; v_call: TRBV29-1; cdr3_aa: CSVEGQDNEKLFF; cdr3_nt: TGCAGCGTTGAAGGGCAGGATAATGAAAAACTGTTTTTT
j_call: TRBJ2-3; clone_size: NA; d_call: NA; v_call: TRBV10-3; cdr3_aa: CAISMEDPRRDTQYF; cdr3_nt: TGTGCCATCTCCATGGAGGACCCCCGGAGGGATACGCAGTATTTT
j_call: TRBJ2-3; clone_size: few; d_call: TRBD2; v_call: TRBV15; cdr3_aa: CATSRDITLAGDSTDTQYF; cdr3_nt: TGTGCCACCAGCAGAGATATTACTCTAGCGGGGGATAGCACAGATACGCAGTATTTT
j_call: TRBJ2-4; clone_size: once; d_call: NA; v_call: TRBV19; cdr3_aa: CASSISTQAKNIQYF; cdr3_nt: TGTGCCAGTAGTATAAGTACCCAGGCCAAAAACATTCAGTACTTC
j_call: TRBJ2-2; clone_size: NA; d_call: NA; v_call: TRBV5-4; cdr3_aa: CASSPLSPNTGELFF; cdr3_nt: TGTGCCAGCAGCCCACTTAGTCCCAACACCGGGGAGCTGTTTTTT
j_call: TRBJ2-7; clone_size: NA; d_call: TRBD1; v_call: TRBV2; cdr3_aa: CASREQGNYEQYF; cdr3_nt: TGTGCCAGCAGGGAACAGGGGAACTACGAGCAGTACTTC
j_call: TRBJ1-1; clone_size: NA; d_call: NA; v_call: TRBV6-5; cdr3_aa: CASSWWANTEAFF; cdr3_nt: TGTGCCAGCAGTTGGTGGGCTAACACTGAAGCTTTCTTT
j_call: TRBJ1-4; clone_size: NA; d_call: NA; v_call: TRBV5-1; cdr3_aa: CASSTGKPDRKEKLFF; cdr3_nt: TGCGCCAGCAGCACGGGGAAGCCGGACAGAAAGGAAAAACTGTTTTTT
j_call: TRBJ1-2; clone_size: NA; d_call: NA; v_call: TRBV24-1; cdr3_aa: CATSDLWGGGYTF; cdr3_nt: TGTGCCACCAGTGATTTGTGGGGAGGAGGCTACACCTTC
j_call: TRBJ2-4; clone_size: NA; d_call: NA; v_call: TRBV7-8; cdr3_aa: CASSSFASGAKNIQYF; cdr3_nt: TGTGCCAGCAGCTCCTTTGCCTCGGGGGCCAAAAACATTCAGTACTTC
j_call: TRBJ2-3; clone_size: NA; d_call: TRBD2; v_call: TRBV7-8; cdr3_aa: CASSLIAGGVTDTQYF; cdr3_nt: TGTGCCAGCAGCTTAATAGCGGGGGGGGTCACAGATACGCAGTATTTT
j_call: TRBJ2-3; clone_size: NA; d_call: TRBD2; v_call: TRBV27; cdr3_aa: CASRRLATPADTQYF; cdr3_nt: TGTGCCAGCAGGCGACTAGCCACCCCTGCCGATACGCAGTATTTT
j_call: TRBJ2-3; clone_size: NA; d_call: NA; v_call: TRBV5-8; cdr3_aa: CATDSISTDTQYF; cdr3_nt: TGTGCCACGGACAGTATTAGCACAGATACGCAGTATTTT
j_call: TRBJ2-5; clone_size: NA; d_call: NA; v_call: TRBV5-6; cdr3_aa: CASSLGAHETQYF; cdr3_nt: TGTGCCAGCAGCTTGGGGGCGCACGAGACCCAGTACTTC
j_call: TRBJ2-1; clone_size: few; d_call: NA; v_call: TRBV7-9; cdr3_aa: CASSITDFHNEQFF; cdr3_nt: TGTGCCAGCAGCATAACGGACTTCCACAATGAGCAGTTCTTC
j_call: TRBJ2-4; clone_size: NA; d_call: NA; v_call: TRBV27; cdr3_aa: CASSATDGNRNIQYF; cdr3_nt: TGTGCCAGCAGTGCAACGGACGGGAATAGAAACATTCAGTACTTC
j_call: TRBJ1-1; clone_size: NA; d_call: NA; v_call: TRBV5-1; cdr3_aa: CASSPTVSNTEAFF; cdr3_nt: TGCGCCAGCAGCCCAACAGTTTCGAACACTGAAGCTTTCTTT